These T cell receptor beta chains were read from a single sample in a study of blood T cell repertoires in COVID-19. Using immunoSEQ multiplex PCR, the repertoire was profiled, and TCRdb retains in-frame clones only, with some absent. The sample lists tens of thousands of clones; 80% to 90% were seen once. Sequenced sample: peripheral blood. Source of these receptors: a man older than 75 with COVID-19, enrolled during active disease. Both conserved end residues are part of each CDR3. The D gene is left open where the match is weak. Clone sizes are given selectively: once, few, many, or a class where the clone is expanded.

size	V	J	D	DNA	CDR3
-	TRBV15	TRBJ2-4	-	TGTGCCACCAGCAGAGTCCAGGGACTAGCCAAAAACATTCAGTACTTC	CATSRVQGLAKNIQYF
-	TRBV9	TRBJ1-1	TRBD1	TGTGCCAGCAGCGTCCATCCGGGACAGGGCCCGACTGAAGCTTTCTTT	CASSVHPGQGPTEAFF
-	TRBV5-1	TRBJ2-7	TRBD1	TGCGCCAGCAGCGATGGACAGGGTTACGAGCAGTACTTC	CASSDGQGYEQYF
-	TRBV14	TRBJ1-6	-	TGTGCCAGCAGCCAAGCTTCTAATTCACCCCTCCACTTT	CASSQASNSPLHF
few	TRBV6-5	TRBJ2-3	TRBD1	TGTGCCAGCCCCCCCGGGACAGGGGGCGGAGATACGCAGTATTTT	CASPPGTGGGDTQYF
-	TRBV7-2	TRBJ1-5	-	TGTGCCAGCAGCTTAGCCGGCAGGGATAATCAGCCCCAGCATTTT	CASSLAGRDNQPQHF
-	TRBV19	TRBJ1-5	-	TGTGCCAGTAGTGCGCAGGGATCCCAGCATTTT	CASSAQGSQHF
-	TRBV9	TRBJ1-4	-	TGTGCCAGCAGCGTAGCACAGGATAATGAAAAACTGTTTTTT	CASSVAQDNEKLFF
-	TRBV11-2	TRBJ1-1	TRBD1	TGTGCCAGCAGCACCCGGGACAGGAACACTGAAGCTTTCTTT	CASSTRDRNTEAFF
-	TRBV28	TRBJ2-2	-	TGTGCCAGCAGGAACCCCTCAGGGGCCGGGGAGCTGTTTTTT	CASRNPSGAGELFF
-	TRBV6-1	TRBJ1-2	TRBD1	TGTGCCAGCAGTGAAGCGGGACAGGGCAACTATGGCTACACCTTC	CASSEAGQGNYGYTF
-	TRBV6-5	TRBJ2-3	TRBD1	TGTGCCAGCAGTAACCGGGACAGGACCACAGATACGCAGTATTTT	CASSNRDRTTDTQYF
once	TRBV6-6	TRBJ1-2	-	TGTGCCAGCAGAGATCCACCAGGGCGCGGTGGCTACACCTTC	CASRDPPGRGGYTF
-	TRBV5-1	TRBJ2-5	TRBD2	TGCGCCAGCAGCTCCTTGGGGGGGAAGCAAGAGACCCAGTACTTC	CASSSLGGKQETQYF
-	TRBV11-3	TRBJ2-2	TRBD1	TGTGCCAGCAGCCCCGGGACAGCGAACACCGGGGAGCTGTTTTTT	CASSPGTANTGELFF
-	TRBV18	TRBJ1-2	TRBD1	TGTGCCAGCTCACCCGGACAGGAAGCATTTTATGGCTACACCTTC	CASSPGQEAFYGYTF
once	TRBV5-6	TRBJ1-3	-	TGTGCCAGCAGCTTCTTGGGGGCGGCCGGAAACACCATATATTTT	CASSFLGAAGNTIYF
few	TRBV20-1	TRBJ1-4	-	TGCAGTGCTGAAAGGGAGCAACTGCTTTTT	CSAEREQLLF
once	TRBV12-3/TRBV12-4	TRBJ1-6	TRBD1	TGTGCCAGCAGATGGACAGGTCAGACACCCCTCCACTTT	CASRWTGQTPLHF
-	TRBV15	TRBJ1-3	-	TGTGCCACCAGCAGGTCCATCAGGGGCGGCTCTGGAAACACCATATATTTT	CATSRSIRGGSGNTIYF
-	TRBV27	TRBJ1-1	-	TGTGCCAGCAGTCTTACACGAAACACTGAAGCTTTCTTT	CASSLTRNTEAFF
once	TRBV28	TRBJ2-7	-	TGTGCCAGCAGTTCCCGGGTCCTATCCTACGAGCAGTACTTC	CASSSRVLSYEQYF
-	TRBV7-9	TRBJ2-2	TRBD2	TGTGCCAGCAGGAAAACTAGCGCCGCGAACACCGGGGAGCTGTTTTTT	CASRKTSAANTGELFF
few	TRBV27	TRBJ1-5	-	TGTGCCAGCAGTTTGGGAGGGTATAGCAATCAGCCCCAGCATTTT	CASSLGGYSNQPQHF
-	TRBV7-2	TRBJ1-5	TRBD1	TGTGCCAGCAGCCAACAGGGGTGGAATCAGCCCCAGCATTTT	CASSQQGWNQPQHF
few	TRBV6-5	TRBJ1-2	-	TGTGCCAGCAGGGGAACAGGGATCTATGGCTACACCTTC	CASRGTGIYGYTF
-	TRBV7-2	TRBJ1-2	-	TGTGCCAGCAGCTTAGCATGGGGGGTGAACTATGGCTACACCTTC	CASSLAWGVNYGYTF
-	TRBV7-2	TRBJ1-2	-	TGTGCCAGCAGCTTAGCGAACACCCAGGGTGGCTACACCTTC	CASSLANTQGGYTF
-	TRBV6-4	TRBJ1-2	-	TGTGCCAGTTCTGTGGACAGAGCCCTTTATGGCTACACCTTC	CASSVDRALYGYTF